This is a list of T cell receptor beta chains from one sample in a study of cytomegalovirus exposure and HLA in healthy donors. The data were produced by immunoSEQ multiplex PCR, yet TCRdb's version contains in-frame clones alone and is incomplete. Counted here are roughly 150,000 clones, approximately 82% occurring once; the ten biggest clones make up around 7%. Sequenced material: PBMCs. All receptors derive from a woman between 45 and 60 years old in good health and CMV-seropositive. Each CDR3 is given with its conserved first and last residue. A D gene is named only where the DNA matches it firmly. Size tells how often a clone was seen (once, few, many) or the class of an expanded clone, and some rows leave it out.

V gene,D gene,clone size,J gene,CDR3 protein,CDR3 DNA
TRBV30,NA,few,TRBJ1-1,CAWSVPDRRNTEAFF,TGTGCCTGGAGTGTACCCGACAGGAGGAACACTGAAGCTTTCTTT
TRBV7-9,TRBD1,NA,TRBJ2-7,CASSSRDRDPGEQYF,TGTGCCAGCAGCTCCAGGGACAGGGATCCTGGCGAGCAGTACTTC
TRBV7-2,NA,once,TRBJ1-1,CASSLTGNTEAFF,TGTGCCAGCAGCTTAACGGGGAACACTGAAGCTTTCTTT
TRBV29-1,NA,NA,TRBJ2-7,CSVRGASYEQYF,TGCAGCGTTCGGGGGGCATCCTACGAGCAGTACTTC
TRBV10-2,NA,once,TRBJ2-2,CASSEGTEGTGELFF,TGCGCCAGCAGTGAGGGCACGGAGGGCACCGGGGAGCTGTTTTTT
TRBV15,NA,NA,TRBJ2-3,CATSNTRTDTQYF,TGTGCCACCAGCAACACTAGAACAGATACGCAGTATTTT
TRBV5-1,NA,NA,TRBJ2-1,CASSPLSPPLSYNEQFF,TGCGCCAGCAGCCCCCTTAGCCCTCCACTCTCCTACAATGAGCAGTTCTTC
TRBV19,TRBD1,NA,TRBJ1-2,CASTGQGWDRYGYTF,TGTGCCAGTACGGGACAGGGCTGGGATCGGTATGGCTACACCTTC
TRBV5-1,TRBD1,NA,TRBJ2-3,CASSLEGAADTQYF,TGCGCCAGCAGCTTAGAGGGGGCAGCAGATACGCAGTATTTT
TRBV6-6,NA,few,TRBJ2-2,CASSPGRDTNTGELFF,TGTGCCAGCAGTCCCGGCCGGGACACGAACACCGGGGAGCTGTTTTTT
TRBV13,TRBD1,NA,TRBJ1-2,CASSLGPGQGEGGYTF,TGTGCCAGCAGCTTAGGCCCGGGACAGGGGGAGGGTGGCTACACCTTC
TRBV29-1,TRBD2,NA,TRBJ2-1,CSPDVWTMGGDEQFF,TGCAGCCCTGATGTGTGGACTATGGGGGGGGATGAGCAGTTCTTC
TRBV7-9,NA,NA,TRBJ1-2,CSSSLQEGGYTF,TGTTCCAGCAGCTTACAGGAAGGCGGCTACACCTTC
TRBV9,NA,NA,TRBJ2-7,CASSVATGHNSYEQYF,TGTGCCAGCAGCGTAGCGACAGGTCACAATTCCTACGAGCAGTACTTC
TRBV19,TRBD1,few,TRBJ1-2,CASSVTGERGYTF,TGTGCCAGTAGTGTAACAGGGGAGAGGGGCTACACCTTC
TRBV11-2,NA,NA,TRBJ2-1,CASSLASLGQFF,TGTGCCAGCAGCTTAGCCAGTCTTGGGCAGTTCTTC
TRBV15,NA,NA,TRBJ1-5,CATSTLGGAGQPQHF,TGTGCCACCAGCACATTGGGGGGGGCAGGACAGCCCCAGCATTTT
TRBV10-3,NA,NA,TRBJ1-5,CAISGGENQPQHF,TGTGCCATCAGTGGGGGGGAAAATCAGCCCCAGCATTTT
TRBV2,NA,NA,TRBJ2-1,CASSEVTSSYNEQFF,TGTGCCAGCAGTGAAGTGACTAGCTCCTACAATGAGCAGTTCTTC
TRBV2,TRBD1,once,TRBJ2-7,CASSGRPGTGYDEQYF,TGTGCCAGCAGTGGGCGACCCGGGACAGGGTATGACGAGCAGTACTTC
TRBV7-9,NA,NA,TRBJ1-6,CASSLGDTPGSPLHF,TGTGCCAGCAGCTTGGGGGACACGCCAGGTTCACCCCTCCACTTT
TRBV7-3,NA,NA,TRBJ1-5,CASSSGVGICNQPQHF,TGTGCCAGCAGCTCGGGGGTGGGAATTTGCAATCAGCCCCAGCATTTT
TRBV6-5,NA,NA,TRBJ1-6,CASSYRGQSLHF,TGTGCCAGCAGTTACCGAGGTCAATCCCTCCACTTT
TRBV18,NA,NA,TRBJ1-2,CASSPREGAYGYTF,TGTGCCAGCTCTCCCCGAGAAGGGGCCTATGGCTACACCTTC
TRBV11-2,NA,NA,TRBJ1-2,CASSLGGGGTGYTF,TGTGCCAGCAGCTTAGGGGGAGGCGGAACTGGCTACACCTTC
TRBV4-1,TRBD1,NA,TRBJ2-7,CASSHRAENRGVGQYF,TGCGCCAGCAGCCACAGAGCCGAGAACAGGGGTGTAGGGCAGTACTTC
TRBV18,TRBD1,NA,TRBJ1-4,CASSPDRATNEKLFF,TGTGCCAGCTCTCCCGACAGGGCAACTAATGAAAAACTGTTTTTT
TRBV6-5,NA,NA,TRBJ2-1,CASSYSAGYNEQFF,TGTGCCAGCAGTTACTCGGCAGGGTACAATGAGCAGTTCTTC